This T cell receptor beta chain was sequenced in a study of T cells in Graves' hyperthyroidism and ophthalmopathy. This clonotype was observed at least ten times. The target antigen is unknown. Patients affected by ophthalmopathy presented a Clinical Activity Score of at least 3, a NOSPECS grade of at least 4, and disease duration below 3 months. Uncontrolled infection, other autoimmune disease, pregnancy or lactation excluded patients. The CDR3 extends over 16 amino acids. Trimming took 5 bases from V and 0 from J, leaving 14 bases between them. Germline CDR1 and CDR2: SGHAT and FQNNGV. RNA transcripts gave rise to amplified TCR beta CDR3 regions. Carried out on the TCR CDR3, a first-round RT-PCR used the HTBI primer set. TCRdb ran MiXCR on the multiplex PCR reads and lists one entry per CDR3 protein. Of around 600,000 distinct CDR3 sequences detected, 12% to 15% appear once; the ten largest clones hold 7% to 9%.

The study, taken as a whole, reports: Ophthalmopathy was model-predicted a median around 6.7 months pre-onset.

The V call is TRBV11-2, the J call TRBJ2-4; D ambiguous. Source material: blood. The sequence was collected from a woman under 30 with Graves' ophthalmopathy. CDR3 amino acids: CASSPRGDVAKNIQYF. The CDR3 nucleotides are TGTGCCAGCAGCCCCCGTGGTGACGTAGCCAAAAACATTCAGTACTTC.